The rows below give T cell receptor beta chains drawn from one sample of a study of blood T cell repertoires in COVID-19. The method was immunoSEQ multiplex PCR; TCRdb's version includes in-frame clones alone and lacks a portion of them. The sample has 270,000 or so clones; 81% are singletons. Sequencing input: peripheral blood. The receptor set was obtained from a woman in her sixties or seventies with active or convalescent COVID-19. Both conserved end residues are part of each CDR3. For some rows the clone size is stated as once, few or many, or as a class when expanded; others skip it.

>TRBV5-1|TRBJ1-1|.
CASSSRQGQVRNTEAFF
>TRBV10-3|TRBJ2-1|.
CAISGTALGYNEQFF
>TRBV18|TRBJ1-5|.
CASSPTGNSNQPQHF
>TRBV11-2|TRBJ2-1|.
CASSLFPGGPGNEQFF
>TRBV5-1|TRBJ1-4|few
CASSSTGQGEKLFF
>TRBV5-1|TRBJ2-3|few
CASSSRDRGGADTQYF
>TRBV4-1|TRBJ1-1|few
CASSRVSSTEAFF
>TRBV13|TRBJ2-3|.
CASSFGTSSADTQYF
>TRBV7-2|TRBJ2-7|once
CASSLARGGRYEQYF
>TRBV29-1|TRBJ1-1|.
CSVEDPFGGRSTEAFF
>TRBV10-3|TRBJ2-3|.
CATSSPSGGVQDTQYF
>TRBV5-8|TRBJ1-1|.
CASSFRRGSEAFF
>TRBV11-2|TRBJ2-2|.
CASSYGDRGFTGELFF
>TRBV10-2|TRBJ2-7|.
CARSGGYSYEQYF
>TRBV1|TRBJ2-7|.
CTRPIKGPEAYEQYF
>TRBV7-2|TRBJ2-1|.
CASSTGSANEQFF
>TRBV29-1|TRBJ1-1|.
CSVKRRLNTEAFF
>TRBV5-4|TRBJ1-6|.
CASSLRAGQGNSPLHF
>TRBV6-6|TRBJ2-4|.
CASSPSASGGARAKNIQYF
>TRBV9|TRBJ2-5|.
CASSVGVAGEQETQYF
>TRBV4-1|TRBJ1-6|.
CASSQVTGSTYNSPLHF
>TRBV19|TRBJ1-1|.
CASSIVAGGASRGAFF
>TRBV5-4|TRBJ1-6|.
CASSLGTGGNSPLHF
>TRBV4-1|TRBJ2-3|.
CASSQEPGTSSPPYF
>TRBV9|TRBJ2-2|.
CASSVGQNTGELFF
>TRBV9|TRBJ1-5|.
CASSIQGTSGNQPQHF
>TRBV7-6|TRBJ2-7|.
CASLPRTGLSYEQYF
>TRBV6-6|TRBJ1-5|.
CASSYWRQGAAQPQHF
>TRBV10-1|TRBJ2-5|.
CASSRTGDPRETQYF
>TRBV12-5|TRBJ2-3|once
CASGLVLAPDTQYF
>TRBV3-1/TRBV3-2|TRBJ1-2|once
CASSQVRGLANNYGYTF
>TRBV5-5|TRBJ2-7|.
CASSLQGPFYEQYF